The following is a TCR beta chain sequence with its context. Its antigen is not identified. Germline CDR1 is MNHNS and CDR2 is SASEGT. This CDR3 region has 16 residues. V was shortened by 3 bases and J by 4 bases, with 19 bases between the two germline ends. This sample stems from a study of shared clonotypes between healthy human individuals. Sequenced by immunoSEQ multiplex PCR; TCRdb stores in-frame clones only, minus some. The sample lists some 2.4 million clones, under 95% occurring once. Study observations and caveats: Specimens sampled were limited to blood, with tissue repertoires likely differing.

This chain links TRBV6-1 with TRBJ2-7; perhaps TRBD2 as D (6 bases). This sequence originates from a man between 18 and 29 years old in good health. Some clones in this sample may be carry-over from other donors' samples. What was sequenced was naive CD4+ T cells from PBMCs. As for subset: CD45RA+ positively selected. The CDR3 nucleotides are TGTGCCAGCAGTGAGGCGGGGAGCCCTGACAAATACGAGCAGTACTTC. Its translation is CASSEAGSPDKYEQYF.